This T cell receptor (beta chain) originates from a study of OX40 agonist ivuxolimab in advanced cancers. Whole-study results and caveats: At 0.1 to 3.0 mg/kg and by week 6, CD4+ and CD8+ T cells in the blood had expanded clonally.

Worth noting for this clone: No antigen is known for it.

Some clones are missing from TCRdb's copy, which holds only in-frame ones; the method was immunoSEQ multiplex PCR. The sample includes 45,000 or so clones, 80% seen only once; the top ten take around 4.2%. The CDR3 is 15 residues long. V lost 0 bases to trimming and J lost 7 bases, with 14 bases between them. Germline-derived CDR1 and CDR2 are SGDLS and YYNGEE. The TCR originated in an adult with an advanced solid tumor such as melanoma, head and neck, liver or kidney cancer. Sequencing was performed on CD4+ or CD8+ T cells sorted from blood, taken in a trial of the OX40 agonist ivuxolimab. The rearrangement uses TRBV9 and TRBJ2-1, with no clear D. The CDR3 bases are TGTGCCAGCAGCGTAGGCCCGTCAGGAGCGAATGAGCAGTTCTTC. Protein sequence: CASSVGPSGANEQFF.